This TCR beta chain was recorded in a study of somatic mutations in cytotoxic T cells in rheumatoid arthritis. Notes on the study in general: Each of about an eighth of the roughly 60 patients had a largest CD8+ clone that made up more than 20% of CD8+ cells.

The CDR3 runs to 15 residues. The germline CDR1 and CDR2 sequences are MRHNA and SNTAGT. V was pared by 3 bases and J by 5 bases, with 15 bases between. With respect to this clone: Its antigen is unknown.

The CD4+ and CD8+ fractions came from positive magnetic bead selection and were purity-checked by flow cytometry. Assay used: immunoSEQ multiplex PCR; TCRdb lists only in-frame clones, some missing. The sample consists of some 18,000 clones, about four fifths of them appearing once. The clonotype originates from an adult with rheumatoid arthritis. This chain connects TRBV6-4 to TRBJ2-3; D tentatively fits TRBD1 or TRBD2 (5 bases each). Sequenced: CD8+ T cells sorted from blood. The CDR3 region is CASSEVGQGRDTQYF. The CDR3 DNA reads as TGTGCCAGCAGTGAGGTTGGGCAGGGACGAGATACGCAGTATTTT.